This passage covers 8 T cell receptor beta chains from one sample sequenced in a study of blood T cell repertoires in COVID-19. Profiled with immunoSEQ multiplex PCR; TCRdb holds only in-frame clones, not every one. The table shows a few hundred thousand clones, with less than 90% occurring only once. Sequencing input: peripheral blood. These receptors all come from a man in his sixties who had recovered from COVID-19.

The rearrangement links TRBV30 to TRBJ2-7, with D possibly TRBD1 on 6 matching bases. The germline CDR1 and CDR2 sequences are GTSNPN and SVGIG (reference sequence). There are 15 residues in the CDR3. V gave up 2 bases and J gave up 1 base, with 15 bases separating them. The CDR3 bases are TGTGCCTGGAGTCAGCAAACAACAGGGTCCTACGAGCAGTACTTC. Its translation: CAWSQQTTGSYEQYF.

The DNA of the CDR3 is TGTGCCAGTAGTACGACAGACAGCCTCCTCTATGGCTACACCTTC. It specifies CASSTTDSLLYGYTF. The chain couples TRBV19 to TRBJ1-2; tentative D call: TRBD1 (5 bases). Germline CDR1 reads LNHDA; CDR2 reads SQIVND (reference sequence). The CDR3 covers 15 residues. V was shortened by 4 bases and J by 4 bases, with 16 bases between the two germline ends.

This sequence joins TRBV5-1 and TRBJ2-2, with D possibly being TRBD1 (6 bases). Looked up from germline, CDR1 is SGHRS and CDR2 is YFSETQ. V was shortened by 0 bases and J by 1 base, with 10 bases between the two germline ends. This CDR3 spans 16 amino acids. The CDR3 loop is CASSLGGPRNTGELFF. The CDR3 region has the DNA TGCGCCAGCAGCTTGGGGGGGCCGCGGAACACCGGGGAGCTGTTTTTT.

This sequence joins TRBV7-8 and TRBJ1-2; the match to TRBD1 covers 11 bases. Germline V gene sequence: CDR1 SGHVS, CDR2 FQNEAQ. The junction had 15 bases not matched to a gene; V was cut back by 3 bases and J by 6 bases. The CDR3 is 18 amino acids. The CDR3 loop is CASSLRPGTGGSLDGYTF. The CDR3 DNA is TGTGCCAGCAGCTTGAGGCCCGGGACAGGGGGATCCTTGGATGGCTACACCTTC.

This sequence joins TRBV27 and TRBJ1-2; D might be TRBD1 (5 bases). CDR3 size: 14 residues. Looked up from germline, CDR1 is MNHEY and CDR2 is SMNVEV (reference sequence). V was clipped by 6 bases and J by 4 bases, with 15 bases between them. The CDR3 sequence is CASRLSGNGYGYTF. CDR3 DNA: TGTGCCAGCAGACTGTCAGGGAACGGCTATGGCTACACCTTC.

This chain uses TRBV5-5 with TRBJ2-3, with 7 bases fitting TRBD1. Germline trimming cut 4 bases from V and 2 bases from J; bases unmatched to any gene: 7. The CDR3 contains 15 residues. Germline lookup yields CDR1 SGHKS and CDR2 YYEKEE (reference sequence). The CDR3 nucleotides are TGTGCCAGCAGCCAATTACAGGGGACCACAGATACGCAGTATTTT. This sequence encodes CASSQLQGTTDTQYF.

This CDR3 is CATRGGTQDNEQFF. CDR3 bases: TGTGCCACCAGGGGAGGCACACAAGACAATGAGCAGTTCTTC. The chain couples TRBV24-1 to TRBJ2-1; possibly TRBD2 for D (6 bases). Per the germline V gene, CDR1 is KGHDR and CDR2 is SFDVKD. The CDR3 is made up of 14 amino acids. Trimming took 7 bases from V and 5 from J, leaving 14 bases between them.

J is TRBJ1-4 and V is TRBV6-5, with 7 bases aligning to TRBD1. The CDR3 is 16 residues long. The V gene's germline CDR1 is MNHEY and CDR2 SVGAGI. With V trimmed by 1 base and J by 8 bases, 10 bases remained unmatched. The CDR3 DNA reads TGTGCCAGCAGTTACTGGTCGACCAGGGGACAGGAAAAACTGTTTTTT. This gives the protein CASSYWSTRGQEKLFF.